This T cell receptor beta chain was retrieved from a study of molecular identifiers for immune sequencing clone quantification (dated by TCRdb to 2017 to 2018). Broadly, across the study: For a replicate experiment, RNA from about 21,000 or 97,000 naive CD8 T cells was divided into five aliquots, of which four were sequenced. CD8 T cells were used in a methods study to benchmark molecular-identifier clustering-based TCR repertoire sequencing (MIDCIRS) and TCR RNA copy counting. What the research found in general, with its limitations: A single cell's worth of spiked-in Jurkat TCR RNA was reported detectable even among about a million naive CD8 T cells. The naive libraries included spiked-in Jurkat TCR RNA (around 10 copies' worth), and this RNA is not part of the donor repertoire. Without barcode sub-clustering, chimeric consensus sequences inflated TCR diversity; chimeras reached as high as 47%. In CMV-specific effector cells, over 99% of molecules were held by clones above 20 RNA copies, whereas under 1% of molecules were held by such clones in naive cells. Highly expanded clone sizes could be underestimated because identical TCR molecules may share a barcode. Modeling indicated 2.5 to 3.5 TCR RNA copies recovered per cell, compared with about ten by digital PCR, which implies a capture efficiency of approximately 31%.

As encoded in the germline V gene, CDR1 is SQVTM while CDR2 is ANQGSEA. The CDR3, cysteine through phenylalanine, is 12 amino acids long. Only the CDR3 DNA stays, 36 bases, in frame from base 1. This clonotype was seen more than once but under ten times. It has no known antigen specificity. One end of the junction does not line up with germline, which may come from a read error. Naive CD8 T cell libraries were made from 20,000 to 1,000,000 sorted cells using 10%, 30% or 50% of purified RNA. Naive CD8 T cells, defined as CD8+CD4-CCR7+CD45RA+, were FACS-sorted into RLT Plus buffer on a BD FACSAria II. Detection sensitivity was tested by spiking Jurkat RNA equal to roughly 9 TCR copies' worth into samples containing 20,000-1,000,000 naive CD8 T cells. CD8 T cells were enriched using RosetteSep CD8+ T Cell Enrichment Cocktail and Ficoll-Paque, and the enriched cells then underwent ACK red cell lysis. Libraries were constructed by PCR. The reads were generated on an Illumina HiSeq 4000. Preparation of bulk TCR libraries followed a previously described approach, with the TCR primers listed in Table S5. The Qiagen AllPrep DNA/RNA kit was used to purify total RNA. Before any analysis, reads coming from multiple sequencing runs of the same library were combined into one pool. Concerning the study's data processing: Reads were retained only if the reads had an exact TCR constant sequence, and the retained reads were trimmed to 150 nt and grouped according to their 12-nt molecular barcodes. Reads inside each barcode group were sub-clustered using a 15% Levenshtein threshold, and a quality-weighted consensus sequence was constructed for each RNA molecule. Non-functional sequences were filtered out, along with any lower-count sequence sitting one edit away from another sequence. On the basis of fitting two negative binomial distributions, barcode sub-clusters with fewer than 20% of the maximum read count were discarded. TCRdb reworked the public reads: Q25 trimming with fastp, MiXCR clone assembly, productive beta chains retained. Each CDR3 protein gets just one entry, which takes the most common genes and DNA from the rows behind it. These V and J calls rely on TCRdb rather than the paper's analysis. Present in this sample are more than 300,000 distinct CDR3 sequences, around 21% of which were seen just once. Of the sample, under 0.95% falls within the top ten clones.

The chain is assembled from TRBV29-1 and TRBJ1-1; possibly the D gene is TRBD1, per 6 matching bases. What was sequenced was naive CD8+ T cells from blood, with Jurkat cell RNA spiked in. Per the publication, the cell subset or site label means: FACS-sorted CD8+CD4-CCR7+CD45RA+ naive T cells. This TCR derives from a human donor in good health. Some libraries in this study had Jurkat cell RNA spiked in. The CDR3 region reads CSVEGGAAEAYF. The nucleotides are TGCAGCGTTGAAGGGGGGGCGGCTGAAGCTTACTTT.